The present T cell receptor beta chain was sequenced within a study of technical replicates of blood from several donors. The protocol was immunoSEQ multiplex PCR, while the TCRdb copy is restricted to in-frame clones and leaves out a portion. The top ten clones hold approximately 0.22% of a sample with roughly 80,000 clones, around 93% of them seen once. The CDR3 runs to 15 residues. Germline trimming cut 6 bases from V and 5 bases from J; bases unmatched to any gene: 13. CDR1 is MNHNY and CDR2 is SVGAGI in the germline V gene (reference sequence). The sequenced sample consisted of T cells isolated from PBMCs. This TCR derives from a human donor in good health. V is TRBV6-6 and J is TRBJ2-7, with TRBD2 matching over 7 bases. The CDR3 sequence is CASSLREGRGDEQYF. The CDR3 DNA sequence: TGTGCCAGCAGCCTCAGGGAGGGGAGAGGGGACGAGCAGTACTTC.